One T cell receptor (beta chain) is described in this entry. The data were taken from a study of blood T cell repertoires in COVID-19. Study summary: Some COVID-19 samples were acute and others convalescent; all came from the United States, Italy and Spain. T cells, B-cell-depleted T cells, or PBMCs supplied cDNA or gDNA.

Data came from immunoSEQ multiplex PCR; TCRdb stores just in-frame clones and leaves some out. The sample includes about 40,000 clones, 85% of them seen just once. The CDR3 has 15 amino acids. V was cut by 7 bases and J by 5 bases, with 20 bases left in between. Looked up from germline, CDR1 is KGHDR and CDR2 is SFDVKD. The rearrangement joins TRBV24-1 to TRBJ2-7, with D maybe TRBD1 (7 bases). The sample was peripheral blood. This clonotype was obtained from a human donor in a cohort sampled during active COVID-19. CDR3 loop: CATRRDRALGDEQYF. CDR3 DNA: TGTGCCACCAGGCGGGACAGAGCCCTAGGGGACGAGCAGTACTTC.